The source of this T cell receptor beta chain is a study of cytomegalovirus exposure and HLA in healthy donors. Each donor's status was that of a healthy bone marrow donor. The CDR3 is made up of 14 amino acids. Per the germline V gene, CDR1 is SGHDT and CDR2 is YYEEEE. Trimming at V came to 4 bases and at J to 8 bases, leaving 6 bases not matched to a gene. 13 Jbeta primers and 60 Vbeta primers were used for the PCR. In the source study's methods: Later, some 75 million unique TCR beta chains were counted in an analysis, and approximately 9.9 million of them were shared. Libraries were prepared by immunoSEQ multiplex PCR; TCRdb keeps only in-frame clonotypes and omits some of them. From that table come the V and J calls and clone size; the DNA was used to work out D and trimming. The sample yields roughly 150,000 clones, more than 60% seen once.

Sequencing input: PBMCs. J is TRBJ1-4 and V is TRBV5-6; 9 bases are a match to TRBD1. The receptor's source is a man between 25 and 39 years old in good health and CMV-seropositive. In DNA form, the CDR3 reads TGTGCCAGCAGCATAGGGACAGGGAAGGAAAAACTGTTTTTT. This sequence encodes CASSIGTGKEKLFF.